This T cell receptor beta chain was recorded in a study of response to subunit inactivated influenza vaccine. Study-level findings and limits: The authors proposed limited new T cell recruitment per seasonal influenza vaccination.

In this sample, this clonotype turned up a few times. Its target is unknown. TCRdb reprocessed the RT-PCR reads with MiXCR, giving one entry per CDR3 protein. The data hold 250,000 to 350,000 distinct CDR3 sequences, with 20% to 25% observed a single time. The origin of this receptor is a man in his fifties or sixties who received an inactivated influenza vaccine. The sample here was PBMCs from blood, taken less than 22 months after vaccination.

CDR3 coding DNA: TGCGCCAGCAGCTCCCGACAGGGAGACTATGGCTACACCTTC. Protein: CASSSRQGDYGYTF. This chain connects TRBV5-1 to TRBJ1-2; 7 positions agree with TRBD1. The CDR3 length is 14 residues. Germline lookup yields CDR1 SGHRS and CDR2 YFSETQ. V trimming: 3 bases; J trimming: 3 bases; junction bases outside the gene matches: 5. Drawing the rest from reference TRBV5-1 and TRBJ1-2, the complete variable domain is KAGVTQTPRYLIKTRGQQVTLSCSPISGHRSVSWYQQTPGQGLQFLFEYFSETQRNKGNFPGRFSGRQFSNSRSEMNVSTLELGDSALYLCASSSRQGDYGYTFGSGTRLTVV.